Shown below are 20 T cell receptor beta chains from a single sample sequenced in a study of blood T cell repertoires in COVID-19. Measured with immunoSEQ multiplex PCR; TCRdb has only the in-frame clones, and not every one. The repertoire holds roughly 330,000 clones, 70% to 90% seen once, with 6.4% in the top ten. The sequencing sample was made of peripheral blood. These TCRs come from a man between 18 and 29 years old who had recovered from COVID-19.

This rearrangement joins TRBV5-5 to TRBJ1-5; 11 bases are shared with TRBD1. CDR1 and CDR2 (germline): SGHKS, YYEKEE (reference sequence). V lost 4 bases, J lost 7 bases, and 4 bases stayed unmatched. CDR3 length: 14 amino acids. CDR3 amino acids: CASSRTGGSQPQHF. CDR3 DNA: TGTGCCAGCAGCCGGACAGGGGGCTCACAGCCCCAGCATTTT.

The chain has TRBV7-2 and TRBJ2-2, with a possible D match to TRBD1 (6 bases). The length of the CDR3 is 14 residues. V was trimmed by 9 bases and J by 6 bases, leaving 17 bases between them. Germline V gene sequence: CDR1 SGHTA, CDR2 FQGNSA. In DNA, the CDR3 is TGTGCCAGTCACGGGCAGGGGCGATCCGGGGAGCTGTTTTTT. Translating it yields CASHGQGRSGELFF.

The rearrangement uses TRBV29-1 and TRBJ2-1; 9 positions agree with TRBD1. The CDR3 consists of 12 residues. Germline V gene data show CDR1 as SQVTM and CDR2 as ANQGSEA. J was trimmed by 9 bases and V by 3 bases; bases with no gene match: 3. The CDR3 loop reads CSVEGQGSEQFF. CDR3 in DNA: TGCAGCGTTGAGGGACAGGGCAGTGAGCAGTTCTTC.

This clone occurred once. V gene TRBV19 combines with J gene TRBJ2-7; 10 nucleotides align to TRBD1. V lost 6 bases to trimming and J lost 3 bases; unmatched junction nucleotides: 8. The CDR3 totals 15 residues. Germline V gene lookup returns CDR1 LNHDA and CDR2 SQIVND (reference sequence). The CDR3: CASSLSTGGSYEQYF. The CDR3 DNA is TGTGCCAGTAGCCTTTCGACAGGGGGCAGCTACGAGCAGTACTTC.

The chain recombines TRBV5-4 with TRBJ1-1; no definite D call. Between the trimmed V and J ends, which lost 0 bases and 0 bases, there was a span of 6 bases. Per germline, CDR1 SGHNT and CDR2 YYREEE (reference sequence). CDR3 length: 14 residues. CDR3 DNA sequence: TGTGCCAGCAGCTTGGGGGCGTTGAACACTGAAGCTTTCTTT. Protein sequence: CASSLGALNTEAFF.

This sequence joins TRBV6-2 or TRBV6-3 and TRBJ2-7; 7 nucleotides line up with TRBD1. The CDR3 contains 11 residues. Germline V lookup: CDR1 MNHEY, CDR2 SVGEGT. V dropped 5 bases and J dropped 9; count of bases not matched to a gene: 4. DNA for the CDR3: TGTGCCAGCAGTGTGACAGGGCCGCAGTACTTC. It codes for CASSVTGPQYF.

The V gene is TRBV4-2, the J gene TRBJ2-5, with 10 bases that match TRBD2. This CDR3 contains 16 residues. CDR1 and CDR2 from the germline V gene are LGHNA and YNFKEQ. Trimming at V came to 0 bases and at J to 4 bases, leaving 5 bases not matched to a gene. The CDR3 DNA reads TGTGCCAGCAGCCAAGAGAGCGGGGGGGCGGGAGAGACCCAGTACTTC. Its translation: CASSQESGGAGETQYF.

The genes are TRBV29-1 and TRBJ1-1; maybe TRBD1 (5 bases). Trimming left V 4 bases short and J 0 bases short, with 9 bases between. Looked up from germline, CDR1 is SQVTM and CDR2 is ANQGSEA. This CDR3 region has 13 residues. The CDR3: CSVVAGMNTEAFF. The CDR3 DNA reads TGCAGCGTTGTGGCAGGGATGAACACTGAAGCTTTCTTT.

The rearrangement links TRBV27 to TRBJ1-1; the D is unclear. The CDR3 is 13 residues long. V was trimmed by 2 bases and J by 6 bases, leaving 10 bases between them. Germline CDR1 is MNHEY and CDR2 is SMNVEV (reference sequence). In nucleotides, the CDR3 is TGTGCCAGCAGTTTACGAGGGAGCTCTGAAGCTTTCTTT. This gives the protein CASSLRGSSEAFF.

The genes are TRBV7-2 and TRBJ1-6, with D possibly matching TRBD1 (5 bases). V was pared by 0 bases and J by 6 bases, with 9 bases between. Per the germline V gene, CDR1 is SGHTA and CDR2 is FQGNSA. CDR3 size: 15 residues. The CDR3 region is CASSLAGRINSPLHF. DNA for the CDR3: TGTGCCAGCAGCTTAGCGGGGCGGATTAATTCACCCCTCCACTTT. Supplemented by reference TRBV7-2 and TRBJ1-6, the full variable domain reads GAGVSQSPSNKVTEKGKDVELRCDPISGHTALYWYRQSLGQGLEFLIYFQGNSAPDKSGLPSDRFSAERTGGSVSTLTIQRTQQEDSAVYLCASSLAGRINSPLHFGNGTRLTVT.

CDR3 in amino acids: CASSSTGATEAFF. CDR3 DNA: TGTGCCAGCAGTTCGACAGGGGCCACTGAAGCTTTCTTT. The chain carries TRBV12-3 or TRBV12-4 and TRBJ1-1; 8 bases are a match to TRBD1. This CDR3 has 13 residues. V lost 4 bases to trimming and J lost 4 bases; unmatched junction nucleotides: 2.

This clone was detected a few times. In DNA form, the CDR3 reads TGTGCCAGTAACCAGGGGGGGAACACCGGGGAGCTGTTTTTT. Protein product: CASNQGGNTGELFF. The V and J genes are TRBV19 and TRBJ2-2; weak D call: TRBD1 (7 bases). This CDR3 is built from 14 residues. The V end was cut by 7 bases, the J end by 1 base, with 10 bases between. Germline values: CDR1 LNHDA, CDR2 SQIVND (reference sequence).

This chain links TRBV29-1 with TRBJ1-1; D not certain. V lost 6 bases and J 2 bases, leaving 7 bases between the germline ends. Germline CDR1 is SQVTM and CDR2 is ANQGSEA. The CDR3 length is 11 residues. The CDR3 DNA reads TGCAGCGTCCGAGGAAACACTGAAGCTTTCTTT. Encoded protein: CSVRGNTEAFF.

V is TRBV10-3 and J is TRBJ2-5; tentatively, D is TRBD2 (6 bases). The CDR3 sequence is 14 residues long. Germline CDR1 and CDR2: ENHRY and SYGVKD. V lost 1 base, J lost 0 bases, and 6 bases lay in between. CDR3: CAISEWGDQETQYF. CDR3 nucleotides: TGTGCCATCAGTGAGTGGGGGGACCAAGAGACCCAGTACTTC.

The V call is TRBV19, the J call TRBJ2-2; TRBD1 matches at 10 bases. The CDR3 totals 15 residues. Losses at the gene ends were 1 base for V and 8 bases for J; bases not matched to a gene: 4. From germline, CDR1 is LNHDA and CDR2 SQIVND (reference sequence). DNA for the CDR3: TGTGCCAGTAGTATAGGGACAGGGGGTGTTGGGGAGCTGTTTTTT. Its translation: CASSIGTGGVGELFF.

This chain connects TRBV9 to TRBJ2-1, with D perhaps TRBD1 (5 bases). The ends were cut back, 5 bases at V and 5 bases at J, with 11 bases in the middle. This CDR3 region has 13 residues. The germline gives CDR1 SGDLS, CDR2 YYNGEE. The CDR3 sequence is CASRGGADNEQFF. The CDR3, as DNA: TGTGCCAGCAGGGGTGGGGCGGACAATGAGCAGTTCTTC.

The chain couples TRBV6-6 to TRBJ1-3; D might be TRBD1 (6 bases). The germline CDR1 and CDR2 sequences are MNHNY and SVGAGI (reference sequence). This CDR3 has 13 residues. Trimming took 4 bases from V and 2 from J, leaving 6 bases between them. CDR3 amino acids: CASSSGAGNTIYF. CDR3 sequence (DNA): TGTGCCAGCAGTTCAGGGGCTGGAAACACCATATATTTT.

The CDR3 DNA is TGTGCCAGCTCCCCCGGGACAGGGGATTACGAGCAGTACTTC. It translates to CASSPGTGDYEQYF. The rearrangement links TRBV18 to TRBJ2-7; 10 positions match TRBD1. V shed 6 bases and J 4 bases; nucleotides not matched to a gene: 6. The CDR3 is 14 amino acids. The germline CDR1 and CDR2 sequences are KGHSH and LQKENI.

This chain uses TRBV5-1 with TRBJ2-7, with a possible D match to TRBD1 (5 bases). The CDR3 totals 17 residues. Trimming left V 4 bases short and J 2 bases short, with 22 bases between. Germline V gene sequence: CDR1 SGHRS, CDR2 YFSETQ. The CDR3 sequence is CASSPGRLRQPTYEQYF. CDR3 nucleotide sequence: TGCGCCAGCAGCCCAGGAAGGCTTCGACAGCCGACCTACGAGCAGTACTTC. The complete variable domain, with remaining parts taken from reference TRBV5-1 and TRBJ2-7, reads KAGVTQTPRYLIKTRGQQVTLSCSPISGHRSVSWYQQTPGQGLQFLFEYFSETQRNKGNFPGRFSGRQFSNSRSEMNVSTLELGDSALYLCASSPGRLRQPTYEQYFGPGTRLTVT.

The chain is built from TRBV11-2 and TRBJ2-3; 7 bases match TRBD1. The CDR3 loop spans 13 amino acids. V lost 6 bases to trimming and J lost 6 bases; unmatched junction nucleotides: 6. Per germline, CDR1 SGHAT and CDR2 FQNNGV. The CDR3 sequence: CASSRDSRDTQYF. As DNA, the CDR3 is TGTGCCAGCAGTCGGGACAGCAGGGATACGCAGTATTTT.